Following are 20 T cell receptor beta chains from one sample sequenced in a study of cytomegalovirus exposure and HLA in healthy donors. The PCR made use of 60 Vbeta and 13 Jbeta primers. Profiling relied on immunoSEQ multiplex PCR, and the TCRdb table lists in-frame clones only, not all of them. The repertoire holds 110,000 or so clones, with 82% as singletons. The sample consisted of PBMCs. Every receptor here comes from a woman aged 18 to 35 in good health and CMV-seronegative.

The count of this clone is one. The chain links TRBV9 to TRBJ2-5; possible D gene TRBD1, 6 bases. The CDR3 is 14 amino acids. Germline loops: CDR1 SGDLS, CDR2 YYNGEE. V lost 0 bases and J 2 bases, leaving 8 bases between the germline ends. The chain's CDR3 is CASSVAQGQETQYF. The CDR3 nucleotides read TGTGCCAGCAGCGTAGCGCAGGGGCAAGAGACCCAGTACTTC.

The chain has TRBV29-1 and TRBJ2-5; maybe TRBD2 (7 bases). Germline CDR1 reads SQVTM; CDR2 reads ANQGSEA. Trimming removed 8 bases at V and 5 bases at J, with 15 bases between. CDR3 length: 12 amino acids. As DNA, the CDR3 is TGCAGCACCGAGGGGGGGACGGAGACCCAGTACTTC. It translates to CSTEGGTETQYF. Together with reference TRBV29-1 and TRBJ2-5, the CDR3 gives the full variable domain: SAVISQKPSRDICQRGTSLTIQCQVDSQVTMMFWYRQQPGQSLTLIATANQGSEATYESGFVIDKFPISRPNLTFSTLTVSNMSPEDSSIYLCSTEGGTETQYFGPGTRLLVL.

J is TRBJ2-3 and V is TRBV2; 9 nucleotides agree with TRBD2. The CDR3 covers 16 residues. The junction had 12 bases not matched to a gene; V was cut back by 5 bases and J by 6 bases. The V gene's germline CDR1 is SNHLY and CDR2 FYNNEI. The DNA for the CDR3 is TGTGCCAGCAGTTTATATGGGGGCGGGGGGGCCGATACGCAGTATTTT. This sequence encodes CASSLYGGGGADTQYF.

The rearrangement links TRBV27 to TRBJ2-1, with TRBD2 matching over 10 bases. In germline, CDR1 is MNHEY, CDR2 SMNVEV (reference sequence). The V and J ends lost 4 bases and 4 bases, in that order; junction bases with no gene match: 10. The CDR3 is 17 amino acids. The CDR3 protein is CASSSPASGSRYNEQFF. The CDR3 DNA sequence: TGTGCCAGCAGTTCTCCAGCTAGCGGGAGTAGGTACAATGAGCAGTTCTTC.

The CDR3 here is CSVDGPRLAGGDTQYF. In DNA, the CDR3 is TGCAGCGTTGACGGACCGAGACTAGCGGGGGGAGATACGCAGTATTTT. The chain employs TRBV29-1 and TRBJ2-3, with TRBD2 identical over 13 bases. In germline, CDR1 is SQVTM, CDR2 ANQGSEA. The J segment lost 5 bases and the V segment lost 3 bases, leaving 8 bases of the junction unmatched. The CDR3 totals 16 residues.

V is TRBV5-1 and J is TRBJ2-7; the D gene is possibly TRBD1 (5 bases). This CDR3 comprises 14 residues. CDR1 is SGHRS and CDR2 is YFSETQ in the germline V gene. V lost 0 bases and J lost 1, with 8 bases in between. The DNA for the CDR3 is TGCGCCAGCAGCTTGGACAGGTCATCCTACGAGCAGTACTTC. Its protein product is CASSLDRSSYEQYF.

The rearrangement joins TRBV6-1 to TRBJ2-7; 8 bases fit TRBD1. CDR1 MNHNS and CDR2 SASEGT come from the germline V gene. The CDR3 is made up of 11 amino acids. The CDR3 region is CRTGQAYEQYF. The CDR3 DNA sequence: TGTCGGACGGGACAGGCCTACGAGCAGTACTTC.

This sequence joins TRBV19 and TRBJ2-7; 10 bases match TRBD1. The germline V gene has CDR1 LNHDA and CDR2 SQIVND (reference sequence). CDR3 length equals 16 residues. Trimming cost V 5 bases and J 5 bases; bases outside gene matches: 12. The CDR3 nucleotides read TGTGCCAGTAGTCCTCTTGAGGGACAGGGGATGCACGAGCAGTACTTC. It specifies CASSPLEGQGMHEQYF.

The chain has TRBV10-3 and TRBJ2-1; no definite D call. Trimming removed 2 bases from V and 3 bases from J, with 8 bases in between. CDR3 length equals 14 residues. Germline CDR1 is ENHRY and CDR2 is SYGVKD. The CDR3 DNA follows: TGTGCCATCAGTGAGCCCTTTCGCTACAATGAGCAGTTCTTC. It yields the protein CAISEPFRYNEQFF.

The J gene is TRBJ2-1, the V gene TRBV7-2; tentatively, D is TRBD2 (6 bases). CDR3 size: 16 residues. The germline CDR1 and CDR2 sequences are SGHTA and FQGNSA. The V end was cut by 1 base, the J end by 7 bases, with 17 bases between. CDR3 DNA sequence: TGTGCCAGCAGCTTAGGTCCAGGCCCGGCGGGAAATGAGCAGTTCTTC. This encodes CASSLGPGPAGNEQFF. The full variable domain, in which reference TRBV7-2 and TRBJ2-1 provide the parts outside the CDR3, is GAGVSQSPSNKVTEKGKDVELRCDPISGHTALYWYRQSLGQGLEFLIYFQGNSAPDKSGLPSDRFSAERTGGSVSTLTIQRTQQEDSAVYLCASSLGPGPAGNEQFFGPGTRLTVL.

Turning to this clone: One junction end does not reproduce the germline sequence, and a read error may be involved. This sequence joins TRBV7-9 and TRBJ1-2; D is ambiguous. Germline CDR1 reads SEHNR; CDR2 reads FQNEAQ (reference sequence). The CDR3 has 12 amino acids. CDR3 DNA: TGTTCCAGCAGCACCACATCCTATGGCTACACCTTC. It encodes CSSSTTSYGYTF. Filled out from reference TRBV7-9 and TRBJ1-2, the complete variable domain reads DTGVSQNPRHKITKRGQNVTFRCDPISEHNRLYWYRQTLGQGPEFLTYFQNEAQLEKSRLLSDRFSAERPKGSFSTLEIQRTEQGDSAMYLCSSSTTSYGYTFGSGTRLTVV.

This clone has more than one count but fewer than ten. The chain couples TRBV15 to TRBJ1-5; no definite D call. The germline V gene has CDR1 LNHNV and CDR2 YYDKDF (reference sequence). V was shortened by 3 bases and J by 0 bases, with 6 bases between the two germline ends. The CDR3 loop spans 14 amino acids. The CDR3 loop is CATSSSRSNQPQHF. In DNA, the CDR3 is TGTGCCACCAGCAGCTCCCGTAGCAATCAGCCCCAGCATTTT.

The chain links TRBV7-2 to TRBJ1-4; maybe TRBD1 (6 bases). V lost 4 bases to trimming and J lost 0 bases, with 12 bases between them. Per the germline V gene, CDR1 is SGHTA and CDR2 is FQGNSA. The CDR3 covers 16 residues. CDR3 sequence reads: CASSWTAAATNEKLFF. The CDR3 DNA reads TGTGCCAGCAGCTGGACAGCCGCTGCAACTAATGAAAAACTGTTTTTT.

CDR3 residues: CASSSQGRGTGELFF. DNA of the CDR3: TGCGCCAGCAGCTCCCAGGGGCGCGGCACCGGGGAGCTGTTTTTT. The gene calls are TRBV5-1 and TRBJ2-2; D might be TRBD1 (6 bases). Trimming removed 3 bases from V and 4 bases from J, with 13 bases in between. Germline lookup yields CDR1 SGHRS and CDR2 YFSETQ. This CDR3 comprises 15 residues.

J is TRBJ1-2 and V is TRBV4-1; no definite D call. Trimming removed 0 bases from V and 1 base from J, with 12 bases in between. This CDR3 is built from 16 residues. Germline V gene data show CDR1 as MGHRA and CDR2 as YSYEKL. CDR3 DNA sequence: TGCGCCAGCAGCCAAGATCCTGGACTACTTAACTATGGCTACACCTTC. Amino acid sequence: CASSQDPGLLNYGYTF.

V usage is TRBV29-1 and J usage is TRBJ2-5; perhaps TRBD2 as D (5 bases). From germline, CDR1 is SQVTM and CDR2 ANQGSEA. Trimming left V 6 bases short and J 2 bases short, with 10 bases between. The CDR3 has 12 amino acids. CDR3 bases: TGCAGCGTGGGAGTAGGACAAGAGACCCAGTACTTC. Translation: CSVGVGQETQYF.

This chain links TRBV5-6 with TRBJ1-4, with D unresolved. The length of the CDR3 is 15 residues. The V end was cut by 3 bases, the J end by 5 bases, with 14 bases between. Germline assignment: CDR1 SGHDT and CDR2 YYEEEE. CDR3 loop: CASSSYDGLNEKLFF. DNA for the CDR3: TGTGCCAGCAGCTCTTACGACGGACTGAATGAAAAACTGTTTTTT.

The CDR3 spells CASSVGINTGELFF. The CDR3 DNA reads TGTGCCAGCAGCGTAGGTATTAACACCGGGGAGCTGTTTTTT. V gene TRBV9 combines with J gene TRBJ2-2; D gene unclear. Germline loops: CDR1 SGDLS, CDR2 YYNGEE. This CDR3 has 14 residues. The germline V and J ends were trimmed by 0 bases and 2 bases, with 5 bases remaining between them.

The J gene is TRBJ1-5, the V gene TRBV2; D perhaps matches TRBD1 (5 bases). The CDR3 extends over 15 amino acids. The V gene's germline CDR1 is SNHLY and CDR2 FYNNEI. Between the trimmed V and J ends, which lost 4 bases and 1 base, there was a span of 11 bases. CDR3 nucleotides: TGTGCCAGCAGTGGGCCCGGGGGGAGCAATCAGCCCCAGCATTTT. Its protein is CASSGPGGSNQPQHF.

The J gene is TRBJ2-7, the V gene TRBV2; 7 nucleotides line up with TRBD1. Germline trimming cut 7 bases from V and 4 bases from J; bases unmatched to any gene: 7. CDR1 is SNHLY, CDR2 FYNNEI, per germline. This CDR3 contains 13 residues. The CDR3 bases are TGTGCCAGCACTTGGGACAGTCTTTACGAGCAGTACTTC. It codes for CASTWDSLYEQYF.